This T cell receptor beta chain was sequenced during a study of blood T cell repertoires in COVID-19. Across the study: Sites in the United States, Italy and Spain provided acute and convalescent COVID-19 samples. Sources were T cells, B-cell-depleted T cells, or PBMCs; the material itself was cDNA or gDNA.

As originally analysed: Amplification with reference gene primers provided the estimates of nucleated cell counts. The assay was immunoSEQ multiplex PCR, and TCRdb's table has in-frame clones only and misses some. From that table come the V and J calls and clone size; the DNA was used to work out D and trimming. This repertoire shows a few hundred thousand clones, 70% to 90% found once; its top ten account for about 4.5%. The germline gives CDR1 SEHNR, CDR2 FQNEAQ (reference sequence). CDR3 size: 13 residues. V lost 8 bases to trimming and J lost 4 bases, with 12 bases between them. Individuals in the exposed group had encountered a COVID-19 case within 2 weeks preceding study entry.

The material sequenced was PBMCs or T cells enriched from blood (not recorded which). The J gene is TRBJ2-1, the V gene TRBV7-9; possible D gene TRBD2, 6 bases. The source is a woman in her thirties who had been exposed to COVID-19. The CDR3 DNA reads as TGTGCCAGCTCCAACGCGGGGTACAATGAGCAGTTCTTC. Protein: CASSNAGYNEQFF.